A single T cell receptor beta chain is shown here with its context. From germline, CDR1 is SGHAT and CDR2 FQNNGV. This CDR3 region has 14 residues. The J segment lost 6 bases and the V segment lost 2 bases, leaving 7 bases of the junction unmatched. Sequenced by immunoSEQ multiplex PCR; TCRdb stores in-frame clones only, minus some. The repertoire holds over 85,000 clones, approximately 88% seen once, with 14% in the top ten. This sample was taken from a study of identifying expanded T cells in peripheral blood. This chain joins TRBV11-2 and TRBJ2-7; 7 nucleotides line up with TRBD2. The clonotype comes from a person aged 18 to 75 in good health. Sequencing was done on a sample of blood. CDR3 in DNA: TGTGCCAGCAGCTTACTGGGACCGGGAGGCGAGCAGTACTTC. As protein: CASSLLGPGGEQYF.